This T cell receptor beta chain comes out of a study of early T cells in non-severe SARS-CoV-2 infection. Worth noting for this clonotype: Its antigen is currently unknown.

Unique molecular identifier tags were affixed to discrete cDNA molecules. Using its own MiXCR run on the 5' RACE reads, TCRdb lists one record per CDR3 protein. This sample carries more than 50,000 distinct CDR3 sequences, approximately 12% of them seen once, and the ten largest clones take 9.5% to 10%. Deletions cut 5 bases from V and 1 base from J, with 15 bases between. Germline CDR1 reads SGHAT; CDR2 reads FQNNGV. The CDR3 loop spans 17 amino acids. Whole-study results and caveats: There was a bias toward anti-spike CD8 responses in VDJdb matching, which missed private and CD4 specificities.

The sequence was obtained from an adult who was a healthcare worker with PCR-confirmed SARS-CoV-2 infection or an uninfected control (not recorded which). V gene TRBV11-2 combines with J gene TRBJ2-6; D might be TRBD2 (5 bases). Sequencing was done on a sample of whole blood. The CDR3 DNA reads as TGTGCCAGCAGCCGAAGTGCTGGGGAGTCTGGGGCCAACGTCCTGACTTTC. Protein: CASSRSAGESGANVLTF.